This T cell receptor (beta chain) was sequenced during a study of siplizumab effects on memory and regulatory T cells (dated by TCRdb to the late 2010s). Regarding the research as a whole: The study looked at the effect of siplizumab, an anti-CD2 antibody, on alloreactive T-cell subsets in allogeneic mixed lymphocyte reactions made from human PBMCs. What the work shows at the level of the full study, not this receptor alone: Siplizumab significantly reduced the cumulative frequency of alloreactive sequences traceable to unstimulated CD4+ memory T cells. Greater diversity appeared to be present in unstimulated naive T cells than in memory T cells, and a substantial contribution to the alloresponse seemed to be made by naive cells. In reactions with siplizumab, an average of approximately 69% of mappable alloreactive CD4+ clones were Treg-derived, compared with roughly 27% in control reactions. Roughly 80-95% of proliferating CD4+ or CD8+ clones could not be assigned a naive or memory phenotype. Sequences below about 10^-5 frequency were poorly captured, so only a minor fraction of alloreactive clones could be mapped to unstimulated subsets. Whether proliferating Tregs from siplizumab cultures actually had suppressive function was not functionally confirmed.

Worth noting for this clone: This clone's antigen is unknown. No qualities accompany the bases; no much larger clone lies one base away.

The library was obtained by the immunoSEQ multiplex PCR assay. About 10^5 TCR templates per sample were assayed by the deep sequencing platform. Genomic DNA extracted from sorted T cells was the material used for TCRbeta CDR3 sequencing. The study's processing was this. The R programming language was used for clonal analysis of TCRbeta CDR3 data. Alloreactive CD4+ and CD8+ clones were defined by comparing unstimulated samples with post-reaction CFSE-low samples. By matching sequences to the repertoires of sorted unstimulated Treg and non-Treg cells, each alloreactive CD4+ clone was assigned a regulatory or non-regulatory origin. Entries here come from immuneACCESS through TCRdb and include only in-frame sequences with V and J called. Some clones fail to appear in such tables; in the studies checked, an unresolved V gene covers under half of the shortfall, and the cause of the remainder is unknown. That table supplies the V and J calls and clone size; D and trimming were determined from the DNA. The sample table records 87,000 or so clones; 85% to 95% of these occur just once. In total, the top ten clones hold around 0.3% of the sample.

Trimming removed 5 bases from V and 2 bases from J, leaving 12 bases between the germline ends. Measured from the cysteine to the phenylalanine, the CDR3 is 14 residues long. The kept DNA is CDR3 alone, 42 bases in frame from the first base. CDR1 and CDR2 are read off the germline V gene as MGHDK and SYGVNS. Sorted unstimulated T cells and proliferating T cells recovered from mixed lymphocyte reactions were subjected to TCRbeta CDR3 sequencing. Fresh whole blood from over 8 HLA-typed healthy donors was used to isolate PBMCs. Unstimulated CD4+ non-regulatory T cells were FACS-sorted to map the origin of alloreactive clones.

The sample taken for sequencing was non-Treg CD4+ T cells sorted from blood. The sample's cell subset or site label is to be understood as: FACS-sorted unstimulated CD4+ non-regulatory T cells. This sequence uses TRBV25-1 and TRBJ2-5, with the D gene uncertain. The sequence came from a human donor in good health. Here is the DNA: TGTGCCAGCAGTAATCTAGGAATGCAAGAGACCCAGTACTTC. This translates into CASSNLGMQETQYF.